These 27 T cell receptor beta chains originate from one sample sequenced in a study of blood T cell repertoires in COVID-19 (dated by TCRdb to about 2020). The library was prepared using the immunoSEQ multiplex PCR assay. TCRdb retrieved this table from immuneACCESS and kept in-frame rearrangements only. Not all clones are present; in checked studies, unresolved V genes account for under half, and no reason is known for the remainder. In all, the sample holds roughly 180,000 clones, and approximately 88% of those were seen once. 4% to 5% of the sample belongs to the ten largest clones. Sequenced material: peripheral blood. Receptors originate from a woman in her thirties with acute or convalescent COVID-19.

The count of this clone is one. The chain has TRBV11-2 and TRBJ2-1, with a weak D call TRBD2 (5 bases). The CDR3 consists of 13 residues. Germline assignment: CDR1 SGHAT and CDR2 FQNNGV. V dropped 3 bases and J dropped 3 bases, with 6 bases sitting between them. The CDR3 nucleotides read TGTGCCAGCAGCTTTAGCGACTACAATGAGCAGTTCTTC. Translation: CASSFSDYNEQFF.

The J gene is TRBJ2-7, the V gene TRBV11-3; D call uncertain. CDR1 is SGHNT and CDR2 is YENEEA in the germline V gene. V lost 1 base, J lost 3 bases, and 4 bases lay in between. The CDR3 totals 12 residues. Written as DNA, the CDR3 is TGTGCCAGCAGCTTAGTTCTCTACGAGCAGTACTTC. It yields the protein CASSLVLYEQYF.

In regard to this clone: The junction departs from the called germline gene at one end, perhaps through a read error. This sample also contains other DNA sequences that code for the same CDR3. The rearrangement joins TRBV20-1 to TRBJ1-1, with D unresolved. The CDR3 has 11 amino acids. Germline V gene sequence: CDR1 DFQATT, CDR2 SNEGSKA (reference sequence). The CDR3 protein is CSARARTGAFF. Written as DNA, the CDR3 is TGCAGTGCTAGAGCGAGGACTGGAGCTTTCTTT.

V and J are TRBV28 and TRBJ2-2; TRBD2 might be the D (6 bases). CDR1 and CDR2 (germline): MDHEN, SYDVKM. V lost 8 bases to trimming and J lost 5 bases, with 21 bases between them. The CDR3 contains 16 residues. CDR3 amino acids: CASCLGGAEGTGELFF. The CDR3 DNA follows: TGTGCCAGCTGTCTGGGAGGCGCCGAAGGAACCGGGGAGCTGTTTTTT. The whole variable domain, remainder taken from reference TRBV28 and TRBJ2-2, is DVKVTQSSRYLVKRTGEKVFLECVQDMDHENMFWYRQDPGLGLRLIYFSYDVKMKEKGDIPEGYSVSREKKERFSLILESASTNQTSMYLCASCLGGAEGTGELFFGEGSRLTVL.

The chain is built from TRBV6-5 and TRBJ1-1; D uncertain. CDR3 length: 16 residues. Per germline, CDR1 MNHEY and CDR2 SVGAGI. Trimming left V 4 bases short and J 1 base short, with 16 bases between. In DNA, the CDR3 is TGTGCCAGCAGTTCCATACCCCTAGGCAGGAACACTGAAGCTTTCTTT. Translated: CASSSIPLGRNTEAFF.

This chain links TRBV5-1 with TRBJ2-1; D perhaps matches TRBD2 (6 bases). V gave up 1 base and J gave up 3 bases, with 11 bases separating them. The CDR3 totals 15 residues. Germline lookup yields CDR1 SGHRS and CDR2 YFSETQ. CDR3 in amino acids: CASSLLPGDYNEQFF. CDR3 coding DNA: TGCGCCAGCAGCTTGCTTCCGGGAGACTACAATGAGCAGTTCTTC. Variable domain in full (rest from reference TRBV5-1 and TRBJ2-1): KAGVTQTPRYLIKTRGQQVTLSCSPISGHRSVSWYQQTPGQGLQFLFEYFSETQRNKGNFPGRFSGRQFSNSRSEMNVSTLELGDSALYLCASSLLPGDYNEQFFGPGTRLTVL.

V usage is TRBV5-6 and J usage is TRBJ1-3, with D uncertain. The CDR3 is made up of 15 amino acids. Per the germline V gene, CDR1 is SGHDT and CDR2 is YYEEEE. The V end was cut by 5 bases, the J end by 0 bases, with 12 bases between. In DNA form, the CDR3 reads TGTGCCAGCAGGGTTTATGGAGGCTCTGGAAACACCATATATTTT. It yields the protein CASRVYGGSGNTIYF.

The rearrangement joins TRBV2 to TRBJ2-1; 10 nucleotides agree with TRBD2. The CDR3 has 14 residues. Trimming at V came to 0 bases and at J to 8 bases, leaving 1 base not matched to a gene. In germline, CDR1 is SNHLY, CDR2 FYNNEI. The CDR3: CASSEALAGDEQFF. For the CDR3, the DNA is TGTGCCAGCAGTGAAGCCCTAGCGGGAGATGAGCAGTTCTTC.

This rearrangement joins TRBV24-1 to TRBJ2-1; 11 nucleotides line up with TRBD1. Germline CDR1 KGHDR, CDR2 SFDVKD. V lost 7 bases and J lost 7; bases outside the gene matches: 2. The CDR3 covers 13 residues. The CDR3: CATRGDRGNEQFF. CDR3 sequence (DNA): TGTGCCACCAGGGGGGACAGGGGGAATGAGCAGTTCTTC.

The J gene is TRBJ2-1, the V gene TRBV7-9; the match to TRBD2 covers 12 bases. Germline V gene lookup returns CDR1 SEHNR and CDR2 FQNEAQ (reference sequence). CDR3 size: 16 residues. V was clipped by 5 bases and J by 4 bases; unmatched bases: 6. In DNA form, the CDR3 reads TGTGCCAGCAGCCCACGAGGGACTAGCGGGTACAATGAGCAGTTCTTC. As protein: CASSPRGTSGYNEQFF.

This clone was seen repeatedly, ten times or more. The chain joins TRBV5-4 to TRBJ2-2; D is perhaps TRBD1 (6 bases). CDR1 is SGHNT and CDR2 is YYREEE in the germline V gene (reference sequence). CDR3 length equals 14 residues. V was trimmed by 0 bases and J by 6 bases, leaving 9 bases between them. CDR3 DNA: TGTGCCAGCAGCTTGGTGGACAGCGCCGGGGAGCTGTTTTTT. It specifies CASSLVDSAGELFF. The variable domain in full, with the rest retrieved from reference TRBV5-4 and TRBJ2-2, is ETGVTQSPTHLIKTRGQQVTLRCSSQSGHNTVSWYQQALGQGPQFIFQYYREEENGRGNFPPRFSGLQFPNYSSELNVNALELDDSALYLCASSLVDSAGELFFGEGSRLTVL.

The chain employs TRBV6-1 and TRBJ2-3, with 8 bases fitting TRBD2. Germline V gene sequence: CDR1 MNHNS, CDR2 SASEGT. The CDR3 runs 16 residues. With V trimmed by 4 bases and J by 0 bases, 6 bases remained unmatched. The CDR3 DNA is TGTGCCAGCAGTGGAGGGGCGGGAGGAAGCACAGATACGCAGTATTTT. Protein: CASSGGAGGSTDTQYF.

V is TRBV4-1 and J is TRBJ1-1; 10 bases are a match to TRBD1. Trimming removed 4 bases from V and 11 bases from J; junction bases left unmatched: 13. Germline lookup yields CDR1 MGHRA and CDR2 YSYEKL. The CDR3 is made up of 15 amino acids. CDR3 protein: CASSRSSGTGAVAFF. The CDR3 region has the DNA TGCGCCAGCAGCCGAAGCTCCGGGACAGGGGCGGTTGCTTTCTTT.

For the CDR3, the DNA is TGTGCCAGCAGTGATTACTACAAAGAGACCCAGTACTTC. Translated: CASSDYYKETQYF. This sequence joins TRBV2 and TRBJ2-5, with D hard to call. The CDR3 is 13 residues long. Trimming removed 3 bases at V and 3 bases at J, with 8 bases between. Germline CDR1 reads SNHLY; CDR2 reads FYNNEI. Full variable domain (outside the CDR3, taken from reference TRBV2 and TRBJ2-5): EPEVTQTPSHQVTQMGQEVILRCVPISNHLYFYWYRQILGQKVEFLVSFYNNEISEKSEIFDDQFSVERPDGSNFTLKIRSTKLEDSAMYFCASSDYYKETQYFGPGTRLLVL.

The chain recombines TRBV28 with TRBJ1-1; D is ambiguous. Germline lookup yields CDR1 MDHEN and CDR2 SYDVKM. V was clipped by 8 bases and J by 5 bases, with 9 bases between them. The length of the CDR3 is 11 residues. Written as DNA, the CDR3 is TGTGCCAGCGGGGAGGGTACTGAAGCTTTCTTT. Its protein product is CASGEGTEAFF.

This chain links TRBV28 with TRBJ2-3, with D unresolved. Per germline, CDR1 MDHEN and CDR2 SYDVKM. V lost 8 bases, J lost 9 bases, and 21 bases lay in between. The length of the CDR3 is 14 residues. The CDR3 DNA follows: TGTGCCAGCGGCGGCTACCGGAATTTCGGAACGCAGTATTTT. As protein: CASGGYRNFGTQYF.

The CDR3 coding sequence is TGTGCCAGCCGGGGGACGGCCAGGACTAATGAAAAACTGTTTTTT. It encodes CASRGTARTNEKLFF. The chain uses TRBV27 and TRBJ1-4, with D tentatively TRBD1 (5 bases). This CDR3 comprises 15 residues. Trimming left V 8 bases short and J 2 bases short, with 15 bases between. The V gene's germline CDR1 is MNHEY and CDR2 SMNVEV (reference sequence).

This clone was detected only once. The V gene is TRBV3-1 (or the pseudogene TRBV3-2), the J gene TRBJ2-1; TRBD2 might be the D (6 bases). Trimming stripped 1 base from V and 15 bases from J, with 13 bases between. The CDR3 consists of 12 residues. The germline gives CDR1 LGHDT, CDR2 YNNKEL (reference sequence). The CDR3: CASSQVAGKAFF. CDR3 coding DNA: TGTGCCAGCAGCCAAGTTGCGGGGAAAGCGTTCTTC.

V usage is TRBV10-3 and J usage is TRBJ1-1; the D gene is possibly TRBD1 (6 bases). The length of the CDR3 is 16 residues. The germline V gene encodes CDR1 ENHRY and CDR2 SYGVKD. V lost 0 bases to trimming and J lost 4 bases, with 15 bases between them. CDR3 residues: CAISESGRGGITEAFF. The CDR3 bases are TGTGCCATCAGTGAGTCTGGGAGGGGGGGGATCACTGAAGCTTTCTTT.

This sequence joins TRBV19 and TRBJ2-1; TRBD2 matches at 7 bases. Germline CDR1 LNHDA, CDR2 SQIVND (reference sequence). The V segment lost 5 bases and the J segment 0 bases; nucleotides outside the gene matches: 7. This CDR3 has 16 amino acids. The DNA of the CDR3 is TGTGCCAGTAGTCGGGGGGTGCTAGGCTCCTACAATGAGCAGTTCTTC. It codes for CASSRGVLGSYNEQFF.

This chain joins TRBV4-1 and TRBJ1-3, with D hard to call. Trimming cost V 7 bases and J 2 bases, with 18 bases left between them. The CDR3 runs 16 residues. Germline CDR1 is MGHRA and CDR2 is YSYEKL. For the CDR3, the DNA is TGCGCCAGCACGAGGGCCCAAAGTCTCCCTGGAAACACCATATATTTT. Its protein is CASTRAQSLPGNTIYF.

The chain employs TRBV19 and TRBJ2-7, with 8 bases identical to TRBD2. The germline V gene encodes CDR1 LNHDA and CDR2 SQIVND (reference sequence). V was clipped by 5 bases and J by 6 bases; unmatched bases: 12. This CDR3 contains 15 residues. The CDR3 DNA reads TGTGCCAGTAGTGCATCGGGACTAGGGAGCTCCGAGCAGTACTTC. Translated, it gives CASSASGLGSSEQYF.

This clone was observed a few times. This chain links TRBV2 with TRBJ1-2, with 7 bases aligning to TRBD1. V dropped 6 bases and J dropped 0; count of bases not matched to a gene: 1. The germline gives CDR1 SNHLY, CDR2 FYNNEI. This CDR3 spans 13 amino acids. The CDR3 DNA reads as TGTGCCAGCAGGGGACAGCCTAACTATGGCTACACCTTC. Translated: CASRGQPNYGYTF.

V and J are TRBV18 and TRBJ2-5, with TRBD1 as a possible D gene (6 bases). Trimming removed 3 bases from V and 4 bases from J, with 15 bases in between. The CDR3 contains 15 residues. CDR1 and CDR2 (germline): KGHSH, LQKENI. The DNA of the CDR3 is TGTGCCAGCTCACCGCTGAAACAGGGCGCAGAGACCCAGTACTTC. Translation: CASSPLKQGAETQYF.

CDR3 loop: CASRKILPYEQYF. The CDR3 DNA is TGTGCCAGCAGAAAGATTCTACCCTACGAGCAGTACTTC. This rearrangement joins TRBV6-5 to TRBJ2-7, with D unclear. The CDR3 is made up of 13 amino acids. Trimming stripped 6 bases from V and 2 bases from J, with 11 bases between. Germline lookup yields CDR1 MNHEY and CDR2 SVGAGI.

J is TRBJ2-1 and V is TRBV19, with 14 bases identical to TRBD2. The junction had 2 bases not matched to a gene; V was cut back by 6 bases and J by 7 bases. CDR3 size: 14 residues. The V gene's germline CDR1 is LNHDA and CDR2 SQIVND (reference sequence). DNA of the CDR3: TGTGCCAGTAGGGGGACTAGCGGGGGTAATGAGCAGTTCTTC. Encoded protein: CASRGTSGGNEQFF.

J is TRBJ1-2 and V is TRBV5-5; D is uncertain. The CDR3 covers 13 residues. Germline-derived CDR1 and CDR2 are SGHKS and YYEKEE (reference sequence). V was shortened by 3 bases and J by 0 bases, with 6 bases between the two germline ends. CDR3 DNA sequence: TGTGCCAGCAGCTGGCAGGCTAACTATGGCTACACCTTC. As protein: CASSWQANYGYTF.